The clone carrying this T cell receptor (beta chain) was counted only a few times. The antigen is unknown. Additional DNA sequences in this sample encode the identical CDR3. This record comes from a study of OX40 agonist ivuxolimab in advanced cancers. Study in general: Aged roughly 20 to 85 with a mean of approximately 57 years, they were under 85% male. Study-wide results and limits: The antigens recognized by the expanded peripheral T cells, that is their antigen specificity, were not determined. The CD4+ and CD8+ T cells in the blood had expanded clonally by week 6 at 0.1 to 3.0 mg/kg.

Repertoires were generated with immunoSEQ multiplex PCR, while TCRdb's copy carries only in-frame clones and drops some. The sample has about 26,000 clones, roughly 86% seen once; the top ten hold less than 25%. This material consisted of CD4+ or CD8+ T cells sorted from blood, taken in a trial of the OX40 agonist ivuxolimab. This clonotype originated in an adult with an advanced solid tumor such as melanoma, head and neck, liver or kidney cancer.

CDR3 sequence (DNA): TGTGCCAGCAGTTTATCCAATGAGCAGTTCTTC. Its translation: CASSLSNEQFF. This chain joins TRBV27 and TRBJ2-1; D not certain. The CDR3 loop spans 11 amino acids. Trimming pared 0 bases from V and 6 bases from J, leaving 0 bases between. Germline CDR1 reads MNHEY; CDR2 reads SMNVEV (reference sequence).